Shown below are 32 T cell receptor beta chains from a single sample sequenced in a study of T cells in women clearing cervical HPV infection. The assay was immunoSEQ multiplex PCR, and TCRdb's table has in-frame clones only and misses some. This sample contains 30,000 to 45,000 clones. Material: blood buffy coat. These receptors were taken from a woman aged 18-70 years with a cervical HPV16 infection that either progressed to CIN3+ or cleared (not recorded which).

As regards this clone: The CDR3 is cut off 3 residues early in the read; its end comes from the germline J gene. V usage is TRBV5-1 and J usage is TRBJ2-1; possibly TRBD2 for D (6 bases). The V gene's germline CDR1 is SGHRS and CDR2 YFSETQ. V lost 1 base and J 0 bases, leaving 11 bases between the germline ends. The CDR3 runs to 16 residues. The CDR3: CASSLSPSVSYNEQFF. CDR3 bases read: TGCGCCAGCAGCTTGTCACCTAGCGTCTCCTACAATGAG.

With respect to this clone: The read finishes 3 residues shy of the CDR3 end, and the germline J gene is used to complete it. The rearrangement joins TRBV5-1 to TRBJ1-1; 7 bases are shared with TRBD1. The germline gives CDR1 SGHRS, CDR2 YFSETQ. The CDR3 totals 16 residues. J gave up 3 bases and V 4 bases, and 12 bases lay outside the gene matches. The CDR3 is CASSAGLQTGDTEAFF. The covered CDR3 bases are TGCGCCAGCAGCGCGGGCCTACAAACAGGGGACACTGAA. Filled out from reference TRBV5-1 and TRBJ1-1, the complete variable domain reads KAGVTQTPRYLIKTRGQQVTLSCSPISGHRSVSWYQQTPGQGLQFLFEYFSETQRNKGNFPGRFSGRQFSNSRSEMNVSTLELGDSALYLCASSAGLQTGDTEAFFGQGTRLTVV.

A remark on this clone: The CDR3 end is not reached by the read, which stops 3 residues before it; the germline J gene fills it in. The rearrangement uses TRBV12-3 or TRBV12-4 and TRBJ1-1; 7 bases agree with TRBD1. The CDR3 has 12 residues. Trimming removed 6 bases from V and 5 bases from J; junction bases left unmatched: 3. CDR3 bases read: TGTGCCAGCAGGCAGGGGGAGACTGAA. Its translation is CASRQGETE. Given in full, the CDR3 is CASRQGETEAFF.

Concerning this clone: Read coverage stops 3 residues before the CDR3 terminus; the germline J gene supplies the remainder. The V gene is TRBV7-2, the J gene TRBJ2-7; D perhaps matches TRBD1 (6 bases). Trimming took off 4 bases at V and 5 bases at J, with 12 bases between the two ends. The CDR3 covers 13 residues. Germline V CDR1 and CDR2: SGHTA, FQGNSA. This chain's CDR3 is CASSSRQANEQYF. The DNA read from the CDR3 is TGTGCCAGCAGCTCCAGACAGGCCAACGAG. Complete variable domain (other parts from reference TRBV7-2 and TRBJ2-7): GAGVSQSPSNKVTEKGKDVELRCDPISGHTALYWYRQSLGQGLEFLIYFQGNSAPDKSGLPSDRFSAERTGGSVSTLTIQRTQQEDSAVYLCASSSRQANEQYFGPGTRLTVT.

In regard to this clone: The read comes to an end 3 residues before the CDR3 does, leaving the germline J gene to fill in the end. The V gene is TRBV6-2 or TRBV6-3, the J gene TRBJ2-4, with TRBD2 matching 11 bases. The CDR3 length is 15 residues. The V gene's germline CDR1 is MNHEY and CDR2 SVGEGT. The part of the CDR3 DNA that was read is TGTGCCAGCAGTCACCTAGCGGGAGGACAAGAGACT. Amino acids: CASSHLAGGQET. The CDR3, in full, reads CASSHLAGGQETQYF.

The covered CDR3 bases are TGCGCCAGCAGCTTGGGGGCGGGGATCTCGCAAGAGACC. It is translated as CASSLGAGISQET. The full-length CDR3 reads as CASSLGAGISQETQYF. J is TRBJ2-5 and V is TRBV5-1; a possible D gene is TRBD2 (6 bases). The read falls 3 residues short of the CDR3 end, and the missing part is taken from the germline J gene. The CDR3 is 16 residues long. The germline gives CDR1 SGHRS, CDR2 YFSETQ. Between the trimmed V and J ends, which lost 0 bases and 2 bases, there was a span of 14 bases.

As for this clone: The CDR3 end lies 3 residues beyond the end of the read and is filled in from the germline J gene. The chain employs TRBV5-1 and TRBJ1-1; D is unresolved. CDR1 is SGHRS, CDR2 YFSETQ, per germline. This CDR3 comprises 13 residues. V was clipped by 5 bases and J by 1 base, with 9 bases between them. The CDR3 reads CASRGPPNTEAFF. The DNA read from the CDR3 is TGCGCCAGCAGGGGCCCCCCGAACACTGAA.

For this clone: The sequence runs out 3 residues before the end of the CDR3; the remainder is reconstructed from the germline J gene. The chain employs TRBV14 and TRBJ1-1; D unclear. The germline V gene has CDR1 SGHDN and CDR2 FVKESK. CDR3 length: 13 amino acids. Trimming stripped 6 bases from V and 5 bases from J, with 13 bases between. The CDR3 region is CASRPQVWTEAFF. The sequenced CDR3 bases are TGTGCCAGCAGGCCTCAGGTGTGGACTGAA. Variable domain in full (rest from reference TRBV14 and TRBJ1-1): EAGVTQFPSHSVIEKGQTVTLRCDPISGHDNLYWYRRVMGKEIKFLLHFVKESKQDESGMPNNRFLAERTGGTYSTLKVQPAELEDSGVYFCASRPQVWTEAFFGQGTRLTVV.

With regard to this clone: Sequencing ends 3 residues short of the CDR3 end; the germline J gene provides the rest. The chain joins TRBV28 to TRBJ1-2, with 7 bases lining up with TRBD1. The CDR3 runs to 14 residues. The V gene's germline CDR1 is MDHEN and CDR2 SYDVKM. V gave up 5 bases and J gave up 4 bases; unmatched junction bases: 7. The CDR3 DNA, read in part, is TGTGCCAGCAGTCCCGCAGGGGGTAGCTATGGC. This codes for CASSPAGGSYG. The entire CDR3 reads CASSPAGGSYGYTF.

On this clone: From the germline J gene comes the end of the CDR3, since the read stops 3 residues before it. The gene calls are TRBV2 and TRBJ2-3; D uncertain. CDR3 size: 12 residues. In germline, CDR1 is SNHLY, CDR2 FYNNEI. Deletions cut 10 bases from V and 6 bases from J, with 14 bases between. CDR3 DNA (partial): TGTGCCATCGACTCCGCCGGGGATACG. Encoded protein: CAIDSAGDT. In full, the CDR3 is CAIDSAGDTQYF.

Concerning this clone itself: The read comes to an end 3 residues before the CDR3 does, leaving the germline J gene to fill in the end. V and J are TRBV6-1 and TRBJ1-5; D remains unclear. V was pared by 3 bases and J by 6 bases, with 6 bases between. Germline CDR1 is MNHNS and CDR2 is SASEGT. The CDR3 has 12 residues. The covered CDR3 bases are TGTGCCAGCAGTGACGCGGGTCAGCCC. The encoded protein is CASSDAGQP. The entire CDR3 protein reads CASSDAGQPQHF.

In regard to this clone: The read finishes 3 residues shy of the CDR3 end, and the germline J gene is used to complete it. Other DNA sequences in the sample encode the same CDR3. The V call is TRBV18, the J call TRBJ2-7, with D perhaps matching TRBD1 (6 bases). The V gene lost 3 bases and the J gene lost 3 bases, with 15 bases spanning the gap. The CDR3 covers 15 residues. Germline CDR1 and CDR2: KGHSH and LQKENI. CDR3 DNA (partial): TGTGCCAGCTCACCCCCTACCCAGGGGATCTACGAG. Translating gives CASSPPTQGIYE. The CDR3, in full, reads CASSPPTQGIYEQYF.

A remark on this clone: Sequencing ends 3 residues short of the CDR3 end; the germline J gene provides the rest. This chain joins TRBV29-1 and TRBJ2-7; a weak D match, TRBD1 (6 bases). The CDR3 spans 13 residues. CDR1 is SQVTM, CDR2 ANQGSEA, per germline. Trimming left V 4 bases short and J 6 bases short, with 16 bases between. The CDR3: CSVGRQGSAEQYF. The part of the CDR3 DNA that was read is TGCAGCGTTGGACGCCAGGGGTCGGCCGAG.

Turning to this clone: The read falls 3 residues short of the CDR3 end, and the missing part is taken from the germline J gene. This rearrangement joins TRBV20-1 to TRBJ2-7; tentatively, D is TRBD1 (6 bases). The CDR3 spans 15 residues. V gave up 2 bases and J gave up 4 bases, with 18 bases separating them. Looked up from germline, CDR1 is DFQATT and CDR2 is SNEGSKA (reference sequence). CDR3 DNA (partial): TGCAGTGCTAGAAGGTCAAAGGACAGATTGTACGAG. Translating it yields CSARRSKDRLYE. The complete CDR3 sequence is CSARRSKDRLYEQYF.

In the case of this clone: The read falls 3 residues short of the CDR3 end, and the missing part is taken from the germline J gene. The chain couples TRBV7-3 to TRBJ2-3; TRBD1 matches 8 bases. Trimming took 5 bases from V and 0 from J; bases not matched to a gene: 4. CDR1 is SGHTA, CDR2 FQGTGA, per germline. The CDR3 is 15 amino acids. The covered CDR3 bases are TGTGCCAGCAGCCCCGGGACAGGAAGCACAGATACG. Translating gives CASSPGTGSTDT. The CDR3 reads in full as CASSPGTGSTDTQYF. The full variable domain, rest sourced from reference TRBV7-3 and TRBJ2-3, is GAGVSQTPSNKVTEKGKYVELRCDPISGHTALYWYRQSLGQGPEFLIYFQGTGAADDSGLPNDRFFAVRPEGSVSTLKIQRTERGDSAVYLCASSPGTGSTDTQYFGPGTRLTVL.

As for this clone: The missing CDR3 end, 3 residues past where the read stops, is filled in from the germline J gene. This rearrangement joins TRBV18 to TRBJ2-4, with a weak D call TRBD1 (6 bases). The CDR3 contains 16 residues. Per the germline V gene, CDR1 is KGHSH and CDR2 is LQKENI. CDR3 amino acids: CASSTTGPPQGYGQYF. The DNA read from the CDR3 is TGTGCCAGCTCAACGACAGGCCCGCCGCAAGGATATGGT.

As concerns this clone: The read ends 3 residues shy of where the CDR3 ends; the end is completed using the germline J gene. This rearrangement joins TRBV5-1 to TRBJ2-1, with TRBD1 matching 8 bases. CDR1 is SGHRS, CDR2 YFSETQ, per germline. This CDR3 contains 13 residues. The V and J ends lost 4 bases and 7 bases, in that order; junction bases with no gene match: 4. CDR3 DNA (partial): TGCGCCAGCAGCCGACAGGGGTTTAATGAG. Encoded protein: CASSRQGFNE. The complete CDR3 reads CASSRQGFNEQFF.

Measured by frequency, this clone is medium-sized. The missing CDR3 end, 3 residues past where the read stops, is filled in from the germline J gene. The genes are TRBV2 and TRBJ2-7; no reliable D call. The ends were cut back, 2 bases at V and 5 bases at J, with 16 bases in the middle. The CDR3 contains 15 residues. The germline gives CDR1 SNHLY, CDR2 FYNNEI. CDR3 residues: CASSESRLRVDEQYF. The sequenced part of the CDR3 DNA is TGTGCCAGCAGTGAATCCCGCCTCCGGGTCGACGAG.

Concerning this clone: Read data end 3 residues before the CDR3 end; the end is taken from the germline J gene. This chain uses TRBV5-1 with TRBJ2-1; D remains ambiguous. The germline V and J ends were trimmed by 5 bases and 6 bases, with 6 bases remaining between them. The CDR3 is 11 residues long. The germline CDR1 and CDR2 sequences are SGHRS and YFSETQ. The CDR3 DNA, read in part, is TGCGCCAGCAGAATAGCCAATGAG. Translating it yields CASRIANE. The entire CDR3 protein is CASRIANEQFF.

The CDR3 DNA, read in part, is TGCGCCAGCAGCTTGGAAGGGGAGGGGACG. Residues: CASSLEGEGT. The complete CDR3 reads CASSLEGEGTQYF. This chain links TRBV5-1 with TRBJ2-3, with 7 bases fitting TRBD2. Read sequence stops 3 residues before the CDR3 end, and the germline J gene provides the missing end. This CDR3 comprises 13 residues. Germline V gene lookup returns CDR1 SGHRS and CDR2 YFSETQ.

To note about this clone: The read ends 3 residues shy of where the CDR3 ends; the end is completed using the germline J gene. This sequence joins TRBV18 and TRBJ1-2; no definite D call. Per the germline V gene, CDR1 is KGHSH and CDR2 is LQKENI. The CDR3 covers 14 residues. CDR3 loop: CASSPPYSSYDYTF. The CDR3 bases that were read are TGTGCCAGCTCACCACCGTACAGCTCCTACGAC.

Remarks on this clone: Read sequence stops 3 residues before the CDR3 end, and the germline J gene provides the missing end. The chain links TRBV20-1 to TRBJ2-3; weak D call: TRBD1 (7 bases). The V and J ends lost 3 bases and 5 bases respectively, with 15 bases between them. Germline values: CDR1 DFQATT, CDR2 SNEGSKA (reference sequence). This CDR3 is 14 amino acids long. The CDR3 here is CSARVGGGVDTQYF. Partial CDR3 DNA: TGCAGTGCTAGGGTAGGAGGGGGCGTAGATACG.

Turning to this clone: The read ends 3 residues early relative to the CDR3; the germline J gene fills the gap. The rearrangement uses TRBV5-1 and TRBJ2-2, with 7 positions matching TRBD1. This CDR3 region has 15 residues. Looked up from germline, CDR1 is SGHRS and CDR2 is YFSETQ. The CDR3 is CASSPRQGTNEKLFF. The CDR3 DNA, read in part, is TGCGCCAGCAGCCCCAGACAGGGAACTAATGAAAAG.

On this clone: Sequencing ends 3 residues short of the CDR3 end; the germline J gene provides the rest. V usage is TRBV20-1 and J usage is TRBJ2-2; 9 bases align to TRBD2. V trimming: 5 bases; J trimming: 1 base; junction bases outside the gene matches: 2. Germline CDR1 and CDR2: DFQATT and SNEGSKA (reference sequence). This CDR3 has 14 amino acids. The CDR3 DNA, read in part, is TGCAGTGCTGGTAGCGGGAGGAACACCGGGGAG. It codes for CSAGSGRNTGE. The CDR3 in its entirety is CSAGSGRNTGELFF.

CDR3 bases read: TGTGCCTGGAGTATCCTCCGGGGCACAGATACG. Its translation is CAWSILRGTDT. Given in full, the CDR3 is CAWSILRGTDTQYF. The chain has TRBV30 and TRBJ2-3; the D is unclear. Read data end 3 residues before the CDR3 end; the end is taken from the germline J gene. The CDR3 has 14 residues. The ends were cut back, 2 bases at V and 1 base at J, with 10 bases in the middle. Germline V lookup: CDR1 GTSNPN, CDR2 SVGIG (reference sequence).

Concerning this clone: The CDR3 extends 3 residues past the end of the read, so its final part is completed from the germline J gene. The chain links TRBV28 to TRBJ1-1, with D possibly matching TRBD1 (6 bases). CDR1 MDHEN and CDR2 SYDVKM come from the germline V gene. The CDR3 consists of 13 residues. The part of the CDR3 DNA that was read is TGTGCCAGCAGTTACCCACAGGGCATGAGG. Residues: CASSYPQGMR. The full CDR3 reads CASSYPQGMRAFF.

The CDR3 reads CASRQDRVYGYTF. CDR3 bases read: TGTGCCAGCCGTCAAGACAGGGTTTATGGC. The chain links TRBV5-5 to TRBJ1-2, with 7 bases that match TRBD1. Sequencing ends 3 residues short of the CDR3 end; the germline J gene provides the rest. Unmatched junction bases numbered 8, after V lost 7 bases and J lost 5 bases. The CDR3 runs 13 residues. Germline CDR1 and CDR2: SGHKS and YYEKEE (reference sequence).

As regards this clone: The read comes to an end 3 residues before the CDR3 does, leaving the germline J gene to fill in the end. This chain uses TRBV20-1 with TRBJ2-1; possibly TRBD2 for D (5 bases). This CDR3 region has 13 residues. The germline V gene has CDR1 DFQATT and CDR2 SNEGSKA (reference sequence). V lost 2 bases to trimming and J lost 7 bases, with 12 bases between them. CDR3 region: CSARSATTNEQFF. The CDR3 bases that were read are TGCAGTGCTAGATCCGCGACTACTAATGAG.

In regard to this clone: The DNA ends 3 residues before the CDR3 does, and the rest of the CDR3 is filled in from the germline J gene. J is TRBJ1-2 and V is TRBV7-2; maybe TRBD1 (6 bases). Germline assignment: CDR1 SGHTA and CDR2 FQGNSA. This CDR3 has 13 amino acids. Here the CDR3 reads CASTQGPGKTYTF. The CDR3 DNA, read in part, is TGTGCCAGCACACAGGGTCCGGGGAAGACC.

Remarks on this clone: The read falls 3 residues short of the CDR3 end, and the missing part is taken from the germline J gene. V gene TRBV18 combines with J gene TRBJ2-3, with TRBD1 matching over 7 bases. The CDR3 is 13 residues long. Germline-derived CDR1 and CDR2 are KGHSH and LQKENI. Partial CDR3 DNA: TGTGCCAGCTCCACAGGGGTCCAAGAGACG. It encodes CASSTGVQET. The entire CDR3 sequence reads CASSTGVQETQYF.

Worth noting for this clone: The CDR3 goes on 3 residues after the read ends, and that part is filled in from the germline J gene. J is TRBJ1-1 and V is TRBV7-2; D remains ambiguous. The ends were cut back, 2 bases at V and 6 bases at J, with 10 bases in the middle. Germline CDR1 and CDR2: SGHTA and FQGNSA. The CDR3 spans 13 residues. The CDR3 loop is CASSLNEVAEAFF. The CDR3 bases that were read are TGTGCCAGCAGCTTAAACGAGGTGGCTGAA.

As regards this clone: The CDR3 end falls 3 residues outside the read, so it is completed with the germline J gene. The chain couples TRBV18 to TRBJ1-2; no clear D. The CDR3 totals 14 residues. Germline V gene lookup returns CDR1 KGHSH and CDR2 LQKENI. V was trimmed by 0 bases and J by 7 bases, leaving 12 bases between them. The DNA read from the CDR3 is TGTGCCAGCTCACCACCCGCCCACGCCGGTGGC. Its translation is CASSPPAHAGG. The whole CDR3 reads CASSPPAHAGGYTF.